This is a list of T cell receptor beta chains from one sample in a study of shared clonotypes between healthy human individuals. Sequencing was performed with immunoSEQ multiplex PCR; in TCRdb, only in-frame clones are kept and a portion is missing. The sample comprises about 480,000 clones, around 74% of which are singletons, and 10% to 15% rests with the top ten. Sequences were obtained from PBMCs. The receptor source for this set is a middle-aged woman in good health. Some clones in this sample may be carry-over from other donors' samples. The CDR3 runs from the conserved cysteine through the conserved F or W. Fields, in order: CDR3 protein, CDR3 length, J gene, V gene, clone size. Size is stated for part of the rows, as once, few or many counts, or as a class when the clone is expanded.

CDR3 protein: CSVRDRYGYTF
CDR3 length: 11
J gene: TRBJ1-2
V gene: TRBV20-1
clone size: few

CDR3 protein: CASSLPGLAMTVPSYNEQFF
CDR3 length: 20
J gene: TRBJ2-1
V gene: TRBV5-1
clone size: -

CDR3 protein: CASSFGPAGGQNEQFF
CDR3 length: 16
J gene: TRBJ2-1
V gene: TRBV5-4
clone size: -

CDR3 protein: CASSLRPELNYGYTF
CDR3 length: 15
J gene: TRBJ1-2
V gene: TRBV5-8
clone size: -

CDR3 protein: CASSLLGPGDEKLFF
CDR3 length: 15
J gene: TRBJ1-4
V gene: TRBV7-2
clone size: -

CDR3 protein: CASSLWGAGNTEAFF
CDR3 length: 15
J gene: TRBJ1-1
V gene: TRBV27
clone size: few

CDR3 protein: CASSFSSGVAYEQYF
CDR3 length: 15
J gene: TRBJ2-7
V gene: TRBV7-9
clone size: -

CDR3 protein: CASATRQGASGANVLTF
CDR3 length: 17
J gene: TRBJ2-6
V gene: TRBV5-8
clone size: -

CDR3 protein: CASSSRTGTDTQYF
CDR3 length: 14
J gene: TRBJ2-3
V gene: TRBV9
clone size: many

CDR3 protein: CASSSGTSTDTQYF
CDR3 length: 14
J gene: TRBJ2-3
V gene: TRBV28
clone size: -

CDR3 protein: CASNWRGVGTEAFF
CDR3 length: 14
J gene: TRBJ1-1
V gene: TRBV19
clone size: -

CDR3 protein: CASSIWTGAVADTQYF
CDR3 length: 16
J gene: TRBJ2-3
V gene: TRBV7-2
clone size: -

CDR3 protein: CASSQGDSGANVLTF
CDR3 length: 15
J gene: TRBJ2-6
V gene: TRBV4-2
clone size: -

CDR3 protein: CSVAGTGHNEQFF
CDR3 length: 13
J gene: TRBJ2-1
V gene: TRBV29-1
clone size: few

CDR3 protein: CASRLAGGHEQYF
CDR3 length: 13
J gene: TRBJ2-7
V gene: TRBV19
clone size: -

CDR3 protein: CASSEGDYSYNEQFF
CDR3 length: 15
J gene: TRBJ2-1
V gene: TRBV25-1
clone size: -

CDR3 protein: CASRVAAGGPNTDTQYF
CDR3 length: 17
J gene: TRBJ2-3
V gene: TRBV5-1
clone size: -

CDR3 protein: CASSDGWGDSNEQFF
CDR3 length: 15
J gene: TRBJ2-1
V gene: TRBV6-4
clone size: -

CDR3 protein: CASRANRGTGNYEQYF
CDR3 length: 16
J gene: TRBJ2-7
V gene: TRBV2
clone size: -

CDR3 protein: CSVRDRVDQPQHF
CDR3 length: 13
J gene: TRBJ1-5
V gene: TRBV29-1
clone size: -

CDR3 protein: CASSLAGTKGNTIYF
CDR3 length: 15
J gene: TRBJ1-3
V gene: TRBV5-1
clone size: once

CDR3 protein: CASSAGTGSYEQYF
CDR3 length: 14
J gene: TRBJ2-7
V gene: TRBV6-1
clone size: -

CDR3 protein: CASSLRQGGSYNEQFF
CDR3 length: 16
J gene: TRBJ2-1
V gene: TRBV7-3
clone size: -

CDR3 protein: CASSEAPNTEAFF
CDR3 length: 13
J gene: TRBJ1-1
V gene: TRBV2
clone size: -

CDR3 protein: CASKRGGAVTGELFF
CDR3 length: 15
J gene: TRBJ2-2
V gene: TRBV6-5
clone size: -

CDR3 protein: CAWSGHRFTGELFF
CDR3 length: 14
J gene: TRBJ2-2
V gene: TRBV30
clone size: many

CDR3 protein: CASRLEGFYEQYF
CDR3 length: 13
J gene: TRBJ2-7
V gene: TRBV12-2
clone size: -

CDR3 protein: CASQDKGGDYGYTF
CDR3 length: 14
J gene: TRBJ1-2
V gene: TRBV25-1
clone size: -

CDR3 protein: CASIPGRDRGWTEAFF
CDR3 length: 16
J gene: TRBJ1-1
V gene: TRBV27
clone size: -

CDR3 protein: CASSMAVVTNEQFF
CDR3 length: 14
J gene: TRBJ2-1
V gene: TRBV19
clone size: -

CDR3 protein: CASSRGVQYF
CDR3 length: 10
J gene: TRBJ2-7
V gene: TRBV2
clone size: -

CDR3 protein: CASSRDREETQYF
CDR3 length: 13
J gene: TRBJ2-5
V gene: TRBV18
clone size: -

CDR3 protein: CASSETGSGANVLTF
CDR3 length: 15
J gene: TRBJ2-6
V gene: TRBV6-1
clone size: many

CDR3 protein: CAHASGSSKNIQYF
CDR3 length: 14
J gene: TRBJ2-4
V gene: TRBV28
clone size: -

CDR3 protein: CASSSSPTGPYGYTF
CDR3 length: 15
J gene: TRBJ1-2
V gene: TRBV11-2
clone size: -

CDR3 protein: CASTSTYEQYF
CDR3 length: 11
J gene: TRBJ2-7
V gene: TRBV28
clone size: -

CDR3 protein: CASSLTGLAQNEQFF
CDR3 length: 15
J gene: TRBJ2-1
V gene: TRBV7-3
clone size: -

CDR3 protein: CAWSLGDTQYF
CDR3 length: 11
J gene: TRBJ2-3
V gene: TRBV30
clone size: -

CDR3 protein: CASSLTGAAAQYF
CDR3 length: 13
J gene: TRBJ2-5
V gene: TRBV25-1
clone size: -

CDR3 protein: CASSLAGDVYNEQFF
CDR3 length: 15
J gene: TRBJ2-1
V gene: TRBV7-2
clone size: -

CDR3 protein: CASSSGTPFAYGYTF
CDR3 length: 15
J gene: TRBJ1-2
V gene: TRBV5-1
clone size: -

CDR3 protein: CASSPLFGSGNTIYF
CDR3 length: 15
J gene: TRBJ1-3
V gene: TRBV6-5
clone size: -

CDR3 protein: CASSLTGEAYEQYF
CDR3 length: 14
J gene: TRBJ2-7
V gene: TRBV14
clone size: once

CDR3 protein: CASSLVASGTDTQYF
CDR3 length: 15
J gene: TRBJ2-3
V gene: TRBV7-2
clone size: -

CDR3 protein: CASSQERTQASTDTQYF
CDR3 length: 17
J gene: TRBJ2-3
V gene: TRBV4-3
clone size: -

CDR3 protein: CASSFPQVYGYTF
CDR3 length: 13
J gene: TRBJ1-2
V gene: TRBV7-2
clone size: -

CDR3 protein: CASTAGYDKNIQYF
CDR3 length: 14
J gene: TRBJ2-4
V gene: TRBV2
clone size: -

CDR3 protein: CSVEDGPNRGGGYTF
CDR3 length: 15
J gene: TRBJ1-2
V gene: TRBV29-1
clone size: once

CDR3 protein: CASSLVATLNNEQFF
CDR3 length: 15
J gene: TRBJ2-1
V gene: TRBV5-1
clone size: -

CDR3 protein: CASSFNTNLETQYF
CDR3 length: 14
J gene: TRBJ2-5
V gene: TRBV28
clone size: few

CDR3 protein: CASSLGQGIASGANVLTF
CDR3 length: 18
J gene: TRBJ2-6
V gene: TRBV27
clone size: -

CDR3 protein: CTSSQGTSGRSGEQFF
CDR3 length: 16
J gene: TRBJ2-1
V gene: TRBV1
clone size: -

CDR3 protein: CASSYQQGAQGSEQFF
CDR3 length: 16
J gene: TRBJ2-1
V gene: TRBV5-1
clone size: few

CDR3 protein: CASSLAGNTEAFF
CDR3 length: 13
J gene: TRBJ1-1
V gene: TRBV28
clone size: -

CDR3 protein: CASSLAGYGTEAFF
CDR3 length: 14
J gene: TRBJ1-1
V gene: TRBV27
clone size: -

CDR3 protein: CASRTTSGRSPGELFF
CDR3 length: 16
J gene: TRBJ2-2
V gene: TRBV6-6
clone size: -

CDR3 protein: CATSRDPWGGTDTQYF
CDR3 length: 16
J gene: TRBJ2-3
V gene: TRBV15
clone size: -

CDR3 protein: CASSLAGLARAGELFF
CDR3 length: 16
J gene: TRBJ2-2
V gene: TRBV5-4
clone size: -

CDR3 protein: CASTLASTDTQYF
CDR3 length: 13
J gene: TRBJ2-3
V gene: TRBV11-2
clone size: -